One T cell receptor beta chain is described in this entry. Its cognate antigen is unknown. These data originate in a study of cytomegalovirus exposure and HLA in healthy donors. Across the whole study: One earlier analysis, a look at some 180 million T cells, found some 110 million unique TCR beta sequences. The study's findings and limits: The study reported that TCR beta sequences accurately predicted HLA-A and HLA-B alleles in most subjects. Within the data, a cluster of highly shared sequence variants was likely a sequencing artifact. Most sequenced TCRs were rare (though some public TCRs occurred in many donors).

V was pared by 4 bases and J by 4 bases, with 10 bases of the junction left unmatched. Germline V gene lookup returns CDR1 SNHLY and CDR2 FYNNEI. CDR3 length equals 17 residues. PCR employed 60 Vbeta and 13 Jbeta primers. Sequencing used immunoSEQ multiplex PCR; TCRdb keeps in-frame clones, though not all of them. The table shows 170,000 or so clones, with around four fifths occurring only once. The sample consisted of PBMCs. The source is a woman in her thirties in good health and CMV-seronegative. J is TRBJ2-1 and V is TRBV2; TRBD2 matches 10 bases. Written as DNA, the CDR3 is TGTGCCAGCAGTGGACTTCTAGCGGGGGACCTATACAATGAGCAGTTCTTC. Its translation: CASSGLLAGDLYNEQFF.